What follows are 25 T cell receptor beta chains derived from one specimen sequenced in a study of radiotherapy plus CTLA-4 blockade in lung cancer. Sequencing used immunoSEQ multiplex PCR; TCRdb keeps in-frame clones, though not all of them. The sample consists of approximately 40,000 clones, 60% to 80% of them appearing once. The sequences come from peripheral blood, collected from a patient treated with radiotherapy plus ipilimumab. Receptors originate from a human donor with non-small cell lung cancer whose response to radiotherapy plus ipilimumab could not be evaluated.

The genes are TRBV7-7 and TRBJ2-5, with TRBD1 matching 9 bases. V shed 5 bases and J 9 bases; nucleotides not matched to a gene: 13. The germline CDR1 and CDR2 sequences are SSHAT and FNYEAQ (reference sequence). The CDR3 is made up of 15 amino acids. The CDR3 spells CASSQTWDRVSAQYF. CDR3 coding DNA: TGTGCCAGCAGCCAAACCTGGGACAGGGTGTCTGCCCAGTACTTC.

This chain joins TRBV4-3 and TRBJ1-6, with TRBD1 as a possible D gene (5 bases). Germline lookup yields CDR1 LGHNA and CDR2 YSLEER. V lost 5 bases and J 7 bases, leaving 15 bases between the germline ends. This CDR3 comprises 15 residues. In DNA form, the CDR3 reads TGCGCCAGCAGCAGAGGTCAGGGCAGGAATTCACCCCTCCACTTT. Translation: CASSRGQGRNSPLHF.

This sequence joins TRBV11-2 and TRBJ2-2, with TRBD2 matching over 7 bases. Germline CDR1 and CDR2: SGHAT and FQNNGV. V dropped 5 bases and J dropped 0; count of bases not matched to a gene: 9. The CDR3 length is 17 residues. The CDR3 reads CASSPTSTSSNTGELFF. In DNA, the CDR3 is TGTGCCAGCAGCCCAACATCGACTAGCTCGAACACCGGGGAGCTGTTTTTT.

This clone was recorded a few times. The CDR3 region is CASSPSGGADTQYF. CDR3 in DNA: TGTGCCAGCAGCCCTAGCGGGGGTGCAGATACGCAGTATTTT. J is TRBJ2-3 and V is TRBV2, with 10 bases matching TRBD2. Unmatched junction bases numbered 4, after V lost 6 bases and J lost 4 bases. Germline values: CDR1 SNHLY, CDR2 FYNNEI. There are 14 residues in the CDR3.

This sequence joins TRBV5-1 and TRBJ2-4, with TRBD1 matching 9 bases. Germline V CDR1 and CDR2: SGHRS, YFSETQ. V trimming: 10 bases; J trimming: 3 bases; junction bases outside the gene matches: 8. The length of the CDR3 is 14 residues. The CDR3 DNA reads as TGCGCCGGCCAACCGGACAGGGGCAAAAACATTCAGTACTTC. Residues: CAGQPDRGKNIQYF.

The chain couples TRBV5-1 to TRBJ1-1, with 10 nucleotides matching TRBD1. V was clipped by 7 bases and J by 1 base; unmatched bases: 10. Germline V CDR1 and CDR2: SGHRS, YFSETQ. The CDR3 consists of 16 residues. CDR3: CASLPTGGGGNTEAFF. As DNA, the CDR3 is TGCGCCAGCCTACCGACAGGGGGCGGGGGGAACACTGAAGCTTTCTTT.

V gene TRBV5-1 combines with J gene TRBJ2-3, with TRBD2 as a possible D gene (6 bases). The CDR3 loop spans 14 amino acids. Trimming removed 3 bases at V and 2 bases at J, with 10 bases between. Germline CDR1 and CDR2: SGHRS and YFSETQ. This CDR3 reads CASSYGTDTDTQYF. The CDR3 DNA sequence: TGCGCCAGCAGCTACGGGACTGACACAGATACGCAGTATTTT.

V is TRBV4-3 and J is TRBJ1-1; 10 positions agree with TRBD1. The CDR3 consists of 16 residues. Germline assignment: CDR1 LGHNA and CDR2 YSLEER. V dropped 2 bases and J dropped 5; count of bases not matched to a gene: 8. The CDR3 is CASSQWTGGLRTEAFF. The CDR3 region has the DNA TGCGCCAGCAGCCAATGGACAGGGGGGTTGAGGACTGAAGCTTTCTTT.

The chain couples TRBV6-5 to TRBJ2-1; the D gene is possibly TRBD1 (5 bases). Trimming removed 2 bases at V and 7 bases at J, with 12 bases between. Per germline, CDR1 MNHEY and CDR2 SVGAGI. This CDR3 is 14 amino acids long. Here the CDR3 DNA reads TGTGCCAGCAGTTACGGACAACGGCGGAATGAGCAGTTCTTC. Protein sequence: CASSYGQRRNEQFF.

This chain uses TRBV6-4 with TRBJ1-5; D perhaps matches TRBD1 (5 bases). CDR1 and CDR2 (germline): MRHNA, SNTAGT. The CDR3 runs to 13 residues. V was shortened by 4 bases and J by 9 bases, with 13 bases between the two germline ends. Here the CDR3 reads CASSGRASRPQHF. Written as DNA, the CDR3 is TGTGCCAGCAGTGGCAGGGCCAGTAGGCCCCAGCATTTT.

This rearrangement joins TRBV5-1 to TRBJ2-3; TRBD2 aligns across 7 bases. There are 16 residues in the CDR3. After removal of 6 bases from V and 1 base from J, the junction contained 11 bases not matched to a gene. Germline values: CDR1 SGHRS, CDR2 YFSETQ. CDR3 sequence: CASNSILASRTDTQYF. The CDR3 DNA sequence: TGCGCCAGCAACTCCATACTAGCGTCCCGCACAGATACGCAGTATTTT.

V usage is TRBV19 and J usage is TRBJ2-2; 11 nucleotides agree with TRBD1. The trim removed 5 bases at V and 3 bases at J, leaving 8 bases unmatched. The CDR3 loop spans 17 amino acids. Germline V lookup: CDR1 LNHDA, CDR2 SQIVND (reference sequence). This CDR3 is CASSPRTGGSYTGELFF. The DNA of the CDR3 is TGTGCCAGTAGTCCACGGACAGGGGGCTCGTACACCGGGGAGCTGTTTTTT. Supplemented by reference TRBV19 and TRBJ2-2, the full variable domain reads DGGITQSPKYLFRKEGQNVTLSCEQNLNHDAMYWYRQDPGQGLRLIYYSQIVNDFQKGDIAEGYSVSREKKESFPLTVTSAQKNPTAFYLCASSPRTGGSYTGELFFGEGSRLTVL.

The sample holds a few counts of this clone. The chain links TRBV6-1 to TRBJ1-1; D possibly corresponds to TRBD1 (5 bases). Per the germline V gene, CDR1 is MNHNS and CDR2 is SASEGT. V was clipped by 4 bases and J by 8 bases, with 8 bases between them. CDR3 size: 11 residues. This CDR3 is CASSVSGEAFF. The CDR3 DNA reads TGTGCCAGCAGTGTTTCAGGGGAAGCTTTCTTT.

J is TRBJ1-2 and V is TRBV19, with 8 positions matching TRBD1. CDR3 length: 15 residues. V gave up 2 bases and J gave up 4 bases; unmatched junction bases: 6. The germline gives CDR1 LNHDA, CDR2 SQIVND (reference sequence). CDR3 in amino acids: CASSIKSGQGYGYTF. The CDR3 DNA reads as TGTGCCAGTAGTATAAAATCCGGACAGGGCTATGGCTACACCTTC.

This clone was recorded a few times. The CDR3 bases are TGTGCCAGCAGCTTGGGAGCGGGGGTTAGCACAGATACGCAGTATTTT. Translation gives CASSLGAGVSTDTQYF. V and J are TRBV5-4 and TRBJ2-3; the match to TRBD2 covers 8 bases. Germline CDR1 and CDR2: SGHNT and YYREEE (reference sequence). Trimming at V came to 0 bases and at J to 0 bases, leaving 3 bases not matched to a gene. This CDR3 is built from 16 residues.

J is TRBJ2-5 and V is TRBV4-1, with TRBD2 matching 12 bases. The CDR3 extends over 15 amino acids. Trimming cost V 0 bases and J 10 bases; bases outside gene matches: 6. Germline V gene sequence: CDR1 MGHRA, CDR2 YSYEKL. The CDR3 loop is CASSQDRTSGEGQYF. CDR3 coding DNA: TGCGCCAGCAGCCAAGATCGGACTAGCGGGGAGGGCCAGTACTTC.

The chain couples TRBV19 to TRBJ2-1; 11 nucleotides align to TRBD2. This CDR3 comprises 15 residues. Germline assignment: CDR1 LNHDA and CDR2 SQIVND (reference sequence). The trim removed 9 bases at V and 7 bases at J, leaving 11 bases unmatched. For the CDR3, the DNA is TGTGCCAGCAAAAAACTAGCGGGAGATTATAATGAGCAGTTCTTC. Protein: CASKKLAGDYNEQFF.

The chain uses TRBV4-3 and TRBJ1-6; D is possibly TRBD1 (5 bases). The CDR3 spans 16 residues. Trimming removed 0 bases from V and 7 bases from J, with 13 bases in between. CDR1 and CDR2 (germline): LGHNA, YSLEER. The CDR3 spells CASSQDGQGWNSPLHF. CDR3 DNA: TGCGCCAGCAGCCAAGATGGGCAGGGCTGGAATTCACCCCTCCACTTT.

This clone appeared a single time. The rearrangement uses TRBV5-5 and TRBJ2-7, with D possibly TRBD2 on 6 matching bases. The V gene lost 2 bases and the J gene lost 4 bases, with 13 bases spanning the gap. The CDR3 loop spans 14 amino acids. Germline CDR1 and CDR2: SGHKS and YYEKEE (reference sequence). The CDR3 sequence is CASSFGRGTYEQYF. For the CDR3, the DNA is TGTGCCAGCAGCTTTGGACGGGGGACTTACGAGCAGTACTTC.

The chain is built from TRBV9 and TRBJ1-1, with D perhaps TRBD1 (5 bases). The CDR3 consists of 16 residues. Germline V gives CDR1 SGDLS, CDR2 YYNGEE. V was clipped by 0 bases and J by 7 bases, with 19 bases between them. The CDR3 sequence is CASSVEAGIRTYEAFF. In DNA form, the CDR3 reads TGTGCCAGCAGCGTAGAGGCAGGAATTAGGACATATGAAGCTTTCTTT. The full variable domain, with the rest looked up from reference TRBV9 and TRBJ1-1, is DSGVTQTPKHLITATGQRVTLRCSPRSGDLSVYWYQQSLDQGLQFLIQYYNGEERAKGNILERFSAQQFPDLHSELNLSSLELGDSALYFCASSVEAGIRTYEAFFGQGTRLTVV.

The chain links TRBV18 to TRBJ2-5, with 8 bases aligning to TRBD1. The last part of the DNA fits TRBJ2-7 better; the J call may be wrong. CDR3 length equals 12 residues. Germline CDR1 reads KGHSH; CDR2 reads LQKENI. This CDR3 is CASSWTGFEQYF. Written as DNA, the CDR3 is TGTGCCAGCTCATGGACAGGGTTCGAGCAGTACTTC.

This rearrangement joins TRBV29-1 to TRBJ2-5; 8 bases map to TRBD1. V was clipped by 7 bases and J by 4 bases; unmatched bases: 5. The CDR3 totals 12 residues. CDR1 is SQVTM and CDR2 is ANQGSEA in the germline V gene. The CDR3 nucleotides are TGCAGCGGCGCACAGGGGGGAGAGACCCAGTACTTC. This encodes CSGAQGGETQYF.

The J gene is TRBJ1-1, the V gene TRBV6-5; D is unresolved. This CDR3 spans 15 amino acids. Germline loops: CDR1 MNHEY, CDR2 SVGAGI. The V and J ends lost 0 bases and 0 bases respectively, with 8 bases between them. CDR3 in DNA: TGTGCCAGCAGTTACTCGCAGGTTTTGAACACTGAAGCTTTCTTT. This codes for CASSYSQVLNTEAFF.

The CDR3 is CASSRQGGDTEAFF. DNA of the CDR3: TGCGCCAGCAGCCGACAGGGGGGGGACACTGAAGCTTTCTTT. This rearrangement joins TRBV4-1 to TRBJ1-1; TRBD1 aligns across 9 bases. Germline V gene sequence: CDR1 MGHRA, CDR2 YSYEKL. This CDR3 contains 14 residues. V was pared by 4 bases and J by 3 bases, with 3 bases of the junction left unmatched.

The J gene is TRBJ2-2, the V gene TRBV9; the match to TRBD2 covers 12 bases. The CDR3 runs to 19 residues. Germline CDR1 reads SGDLS; CDR2 reads YYNGEE. Unmatched junction bases numbered 12, after V lost 4 bases and J lost 2 bases. The DNA of the CDR3 is TGTGCCAGCAGCCCCCGGACTAGCGGGGCAAGAACAAACACCGGGGAGCTGTTTTTT. Its protein is CASSPRTSGARTNTGELFF.